This is a list of T cell receptor beta chains from one sample in a study of molecular identifiers for immune sequencing clone quantification. Via MiXCR, TCRdb re-called the PCR reads, giving one row per CDR3 protein. The table has 600,000 to 650,000 distinct CDR3 sequences, 15% to 20% seen once. The sample consisted of naive CD8+ T cells from blood, with Jurkat cell RNA spiked in. The receptors here all came from a human donor in good health. Some libraries in this study had Jurkat cell RNA spiked in. CDR3s include the opening cysteine and the closing phenylalanine or tryptophan. Each record gives: clone size, D gene, V gene, J gene, CDR3 DNA, CDR3 protein. The D gene is left open where the match is weak. Rows may omit the clone size; those that give it use once, few, many or a size class.

>many|.|TRBV11-2|TRBJ2-7
TGTGCCAGCAGCTTAGATGTGGGGCGGCCTGTGGGCGAGCAGTACTTC
CASSLDVGRPVGEQYF
>few|.|TRBV30|TRBJ2-3
TGTGCCTGGAGTTCGGGGAGTGGTGGGGATACGCAGTATTTT
CAWSSGSGGDTQYF
>many|.|TRBV20-1|TRBJ2-7
TGCAGTGCTAGACACCGCGAGGACCTTCGCTCCTACGAGCAGTACTTC
CSARHREDLRSYEQYF
>many|.|TRBV29-1|TRBJ1-5
TGCAGCGTTGCAGGGAACGATCAGCCCCAGCATTTT
CSVAGNDQPQHF
>many|.|TRBV6-2/TRBV6-3|TRBJ2-5
TGTGCCAGCATCCGATCGGTTGAAGAGACCCAGTACTTC
CASIRSVEETQYF
>many|.|TRBV4-3|TRBJ2-7
TGCGCCAGCAGCCAAGATATTGGATCGTACGAGCAGTACTTC
CASSQDIGSYEQYF
>.|.|TRBV24-1|TRBJ2-5
TGTGCCACCAGTGATTTTCTGGGGGCCGGGGAGACCCAGTACTTC
CATSDFLGAGETQYF
>many|TRBD1|TRBV28|TRBJ1-3
TGTGCCAGCAGCAAACCGGGACAGGGGGCGCGTATCCGAGGAAACACCATATATTTT
CASSKPGQGARIRGNTIYF
>.|.|TRBV27|TRBJ1-3
TGTGCCAGCGGTCGGGGCACCGGAAACACCATATATTTT
CASGRGTGNTIYF
>.|.|TRBV19|TRBJ1-6
TGTGCCAGTACTATAGGGGAGACTTCACCCCTCCACTTT
CASTIGETSPLHF
>many|.|TRBV4-1|TRBJ1-1
TGCGCCAGCAGCCCAGCCTTACAGGGCCTCCATTTCAGCGCTGAAGCTTTCTTT
CASSPALQGLHFSAEAFF
>few|TRBD2|TRBV3-1|TRBJ2-2
TGTGCCAGCAGCCAGACTGCTTTCGGGGAGGGTGTCACCGGGGAGCTGTTTTTT
CASSQTAFGEGVTGELFF
>many|.|TRBV12-3/TRBV12-4|TRBJ2-3
TGTGCCAGCAGCCCTGGGCAGCGCACAGATACGCAGTATTTT
CASSPGQRTDTQYF
>few|.|TRBV6-1|TRBJ1-2
TGTGCCAGCAGTGAAATCTACCAGGACAGCTATGGCTACACCTTC
CASSEIYQDSYGYTF
>many|TRBD1|TRBV27|TRBJ2-2
TGTGCCAGCACAGGGGGCGTGGACACCGGGGAGCTGTTTTTT
CASTGGVDTGELFF
>many|.|TRBV30|TRBJ1-1
TGTGCCTGGGAAGACATGGGTACCATGAACACTGAAGCTTTCTTT
CAWEDMGTMNTEAFF
>many|.|TRBV5-8|TRBJ2-5
TGTGCCAGCAGCTTGGACATGGAGACCCAGTACTTC
CASSLDMETQYF
>.|.|TRBV30|TRBJ2-3
TGTGCCTGGAGTCATGAGGCTGGCGGCAGGGTAGATACGCAGTATTTT
CAWSHEAGGRVDTQYF
>few|TRBD2|TRBV5-6|TRBJ2-3
TGTGCCAGCAGCCTGCCGACTAGCGGGGGGTTCTCAGATACGCAGTATTTT
CASSLPTSGGFSDTQYF
>.|TRBD1|TRBV12-3/TRBV12-4|TRBJ2-7
TGTGCCAGCAGTTTTTTCGGACAGGGGGGCGACGAGCAGTACTTC
CASSFFGQGGDEQYF
>many|.|TRBV5-1|TRBJ1-3
TGCGCCAGCAGCTTCGCGGGAAACACCATATATTTT
CASSFAGNTIYF
>many|.|TRBV7-9|TRBJ2-3
TGTGCCAGCAGCCCTCCTAGCTCGGGGGTAGATACGCAGTATTTT
CASSPPSSGVDTQYF